Presented here are 13 T cell receptor beta chains from one specimen sequenced in a study of blood T cell repertoires in COVID-19. Measured with immunoSEQ multiplex PCR; TCRdb has only the in-frame clones, and not every one. Of 40,000 to 50,000 clones in the sample, under 90% are singletons; the top ten hold about 22%. The sequenced material came from peripheral blood. The receptor set was obtained from a man over 45 with active COVID-19.

This clone has more than one count but fewer than ten. V is TRBV29-1 and J is TRBJ2-7; 8 bases are shared with TRBD2. Germline values: CDR1 SQVTM, CDR2 ANQGSEA. V gave up 5 bases and J gave up 3 bases; unmatched junction bases: 3. The CDR3 has 12 amino acids. CDR3: CSVSSGSYEQYF. CDR3 DNA sequence: TGCAGCGTTTCCAGCGGGAGCTACGAGCAGTACTTC.

This rearrangement joins TRBV6-5 to TRBJ2-5; 7 positions agree with TRBD1. CDR1 and CDR2 (germline): MNHEY, SVGAGI. This CDR3 comprises 14 residues. V was clipped by 6 bases and J by 5 bases; unmatched bases: 9. CDR3 amino acids: CASRGHRGRETQYF. CDR3 DNA: TGTGCCAGCAGGGGCCACAGGGGCCGGGAGACCCAGTACTTC.

The chain combines TRBV30 with TRBJ2-7; D is possibly TRBD1 (6 bases). Trimming took off 3 bases at V and 4 bases at J, with 10 bases between the two ends. Germline V lookup: CDR1 GTSNPN, CDR2 SVGIG (reference sequence). This CDR3 is 12 amino acids long. CDR3 in amino acids: CAWRRGSYEQYF. The CDR3 bases are TGTGCCTGGAGAAGGGGGAGTTACGAGCAGTACTTC.

The rearrangement links TRBV5-6 to TRBJ1-1; no clear D gene. The V and J ends lost 0 bases and 1 base respectively, with 10 bases between them. The germline CDR1 and CDR2 sequences are SGHDT and YYEEEE. The CDR3 runs 15 residues. In DNA form, the CDR3 reads TGTGCCAGCAGCTTGGCCGTACGGGGGAACACTGAAGCTTTCTTT. This gives the protein CASSLAVRGNTEAFF.

The V and J genes are TRBV7-8 and TRBJ2-5; no firm D call. V was shortened by 1 base and J by 4 bases, with 7 bases between the two germline ends. Germline V gene lookup returns CDR1 SGHVS and CDR2 FQNEAQ. This CDR3 has 13 residues. The CDR3 DNA reads TGTGCCAGCAGCTTAGGTACTTTAGAGACCCAGTACTTC. This codes for CASSLGTLETQYF.

The genes are TRBV27 and TRBJ1-2; 9 bases agree with TRBD1. The CDR3 sequence is 12 residues long. The V segment lost 6 bases and the J segment 6 bases; nucleotides outside the gene matches: 2. Germline V gives CDR1 MNHEY, CDR2 SMNVEV (reference sequence). CDR3 bases: TGTGCCAGCAGGGACAGGGGAAATGGCTACACCTTC. This codes for CASRDRGNGYTF.

V gene TRBV7-9 combines with J gene TRBJ2-7, with D tentatively TRBD1 (5 bases). Between the trimmed V and J ends, which lost 3 bases and 0 bases, there was a span of 18 bases. Per the germline V gene, CDR1 is SEHNR and CDR2 is FQNEAQ (reference sequence). The CDR3 is made up of 17 amino acids. CDR3 nucleotide sequence: TGTGCCAGCAGCTTGATCAGGGTGTCGTCGAGCTCCTACGAGCAGTACTTC. This encodes CASSLIRVSSSSYEQYF.

The chain carries TRBV3-1 (or the pseudogene TRBV3-2) and TRBJ2-1; possibly TRBD2 for D (7 bases). CDR3 size: 16 residues. Trimming pared 2 bases from V and 7 bases from J, leaving 18 bases between. CDR1 is LGHDT, CDR2 YNNKEL, per germline (reference sequence). Here the CDR3 reads CASSQSWGGRLNEQFF. In DNA form, the CDR3 reads TGTGCCAGCAGCCAATCATGGGGGGGCAGGTTGAATGAGCAGTTCTTC.

This rearrangement joins TRBV3-1 (or the pseudogene TRBV3-2) to TRBJ2-5; 8 nucleotides line up with TRBD1. J was trimmed by 4 bases and V by 4 bases; bases with no gene match: 5. This CDR3 region has 14 residues. Germline V gives CDR1 LGHDT, CDR2 YNNKEL (reference sequence). CDR3 coding DNA: TGTGCCAGCAGCCTCTCAGGGGGCGCAGAGACCCAGTACTTC. This translates into CASSLSGGAETQYF.

The gene calls are TRBV15 and TRBJ2-2, with D possibly being TRBD1 (6 bases). V gave up 4 bases and J gave up 7 bases, with 10 bases separating them. The CDR3 is 13 amino acids. Germline V lookup: CDR1 LNHNV, CDR2 YYDKDF (reference sequence). CDR3 in DNA: TGTGCCACCAGCATACAGGGTCACGGGGAGCTGTTTTTT. This encodes CATSIQGHGELFF.

The chain joins TRBV4-3 to TRBJ2-1; D perhaps matches TRBD1 (5 bases). The V end lost 1 base, the J end lost 6 bases, and 10 bases lay between the germline ends. Germline V gene sequence: CDR1 LGHNA, CDR2 YSLEER. The length of the CDR3 is 14 residues. The CDR3 region is CASSQVGVGNEQFF. The CDR3 DNA sequence: TGCGCCAGCAGCCAAGTAGGGGTGGGCAATGAGCAGTTCTTC.

The chain employs TRBV10-1 and TRBJ2-1; perhaps TRBD2 as D (5 bases). V was pared by 5 bases and J by 9 bases, with 26 bases between. Germline V gene data show CDR1 as WNHNN and CDR2 as SYGVQD (reference sequence). CDR3 size: 17 residues. CDR3 protein: CASSRRDGRTQLGEQFF. The CDR3, as DNA: TGCGCCAGCAGTCGACGGGATGGGCGAACTCAGCTGGGTGAGCAGTTCTTC.

The V gene is TRBV5-4, the J gene TRBJ2-3, with D perhaps TRBD1 (5 bases). The ends were cut back, 3 bases at V and 4 bases at J, with 18 bases in the middle. The germline gives CDR1 SGHNT, CDR2 YYREEE (reference sequence). This CDR3 spans 16 amino acids. CDR3 coding DNA: TGTGCCAGCAGCTCCCCACGGAAGGGGATGGCAGATACGCAGTATTTT. Residues: CASSSPRKGMADTQYF.